The text below deals with one T cell receptor (beta chain). An end of the junction differs from the germline gene, which may be a read error. Healthy Caucasians supplied all donations. The CDR3 has 13 amino acids. Germline assignment: CDR1 MDHEN and CDR2 SYDVKM. The sample is drawn from a study of identical twins. Addition of a universal primer site occurred through template switching, and cDNA carried unique molecular identifiers. TCRdb processed the 5' RACE reads anew with MiXCR; each CDR3 protein has one entry. Seen here are 1.5 million to 2 million distinct CDR3 sequences, under 35% observed once, and the top ten hold under 0.35%.

The clonotype was recovered from a newborn girl in good health. This sequence joins TRBV28 and TRBJ2-2; 7 bases agree with TRBD1. Sequenced: cord blood. DNA for the CDR3: TGTGCCGGCAGTAACAGGGGATCCGGGGAGCTGTTTTTT. Translation: CAGSNRGSGELFF.